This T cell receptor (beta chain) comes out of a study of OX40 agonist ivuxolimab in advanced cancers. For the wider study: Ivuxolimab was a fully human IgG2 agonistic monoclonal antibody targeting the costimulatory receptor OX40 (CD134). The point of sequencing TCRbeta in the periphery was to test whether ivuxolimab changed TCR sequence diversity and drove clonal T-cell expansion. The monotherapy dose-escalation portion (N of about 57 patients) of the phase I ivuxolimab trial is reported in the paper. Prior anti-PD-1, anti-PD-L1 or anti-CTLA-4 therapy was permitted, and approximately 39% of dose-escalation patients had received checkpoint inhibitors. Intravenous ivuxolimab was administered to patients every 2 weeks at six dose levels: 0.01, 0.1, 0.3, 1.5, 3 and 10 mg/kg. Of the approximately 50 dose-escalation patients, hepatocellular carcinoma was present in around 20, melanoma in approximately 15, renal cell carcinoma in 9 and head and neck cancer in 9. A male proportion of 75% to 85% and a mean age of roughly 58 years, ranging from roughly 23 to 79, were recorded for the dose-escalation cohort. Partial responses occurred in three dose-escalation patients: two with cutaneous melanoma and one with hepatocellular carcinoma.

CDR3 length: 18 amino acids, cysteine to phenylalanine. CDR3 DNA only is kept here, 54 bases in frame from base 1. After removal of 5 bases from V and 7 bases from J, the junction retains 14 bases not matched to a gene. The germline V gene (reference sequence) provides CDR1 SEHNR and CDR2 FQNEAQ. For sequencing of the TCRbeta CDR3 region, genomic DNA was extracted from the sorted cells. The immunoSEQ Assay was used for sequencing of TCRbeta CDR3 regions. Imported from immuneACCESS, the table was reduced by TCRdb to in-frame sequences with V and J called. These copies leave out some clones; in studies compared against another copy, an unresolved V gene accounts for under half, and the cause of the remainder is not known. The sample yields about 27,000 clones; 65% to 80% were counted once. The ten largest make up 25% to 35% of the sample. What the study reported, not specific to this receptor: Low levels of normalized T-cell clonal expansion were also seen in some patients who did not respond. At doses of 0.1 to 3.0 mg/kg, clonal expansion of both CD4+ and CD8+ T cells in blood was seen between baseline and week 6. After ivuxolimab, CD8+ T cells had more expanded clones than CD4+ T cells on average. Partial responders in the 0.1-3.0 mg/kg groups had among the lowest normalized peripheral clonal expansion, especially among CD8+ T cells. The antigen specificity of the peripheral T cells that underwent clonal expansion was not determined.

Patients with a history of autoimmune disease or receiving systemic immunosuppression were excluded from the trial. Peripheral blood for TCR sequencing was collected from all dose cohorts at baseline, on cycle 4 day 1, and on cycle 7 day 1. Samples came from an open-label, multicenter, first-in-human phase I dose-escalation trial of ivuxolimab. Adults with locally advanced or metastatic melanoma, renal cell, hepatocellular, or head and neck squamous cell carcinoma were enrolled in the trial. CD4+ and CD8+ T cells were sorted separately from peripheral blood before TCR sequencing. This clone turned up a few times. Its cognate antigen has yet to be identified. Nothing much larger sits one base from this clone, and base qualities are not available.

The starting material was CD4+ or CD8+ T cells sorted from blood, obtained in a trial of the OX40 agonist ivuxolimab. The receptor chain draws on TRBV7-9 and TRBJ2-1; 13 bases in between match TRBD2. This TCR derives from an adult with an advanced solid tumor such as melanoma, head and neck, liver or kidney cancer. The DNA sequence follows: TGTGCCAGCAGCCCGGGACTAGCGGGAATAGGGCCCTTTAATGAGCAGTTCTTC. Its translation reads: CASSPGLAGIGPFNEQFF. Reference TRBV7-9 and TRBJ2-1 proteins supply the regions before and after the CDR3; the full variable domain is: DTGVSQNPRHKITKRGQNVTFRCDPISEHNRLYWYRQTLGQGPEFLTYFQNEAQLEKSRLLSDRFSAERPKGSFSTLEIQRTEQGDSAMYLCASSPGLAGIGPFNEQFFGPGTRLTVL.